One sample yielded the 15 T cell receptor beta chains listed below, sequenced in a study of regulatory T cells. Amplification used 52 TRBV primers and 13 TRBJ primers. Data came from immunoSEQ multiplex PCR; TCRdb stores just in-frame clones and leaves some out. The sample lists almost 30,000 clones; 80% to 95% were seen once. Study observations and caveats: Hydrophobic residues at CDR3 positions 6 and 7 were enriched in conventional CD4+ T cells of CD3G-deficient patients.

No antigen has been assigned to these receptors. Sequencing was carried out using conventional CD4+ T cells sorted from blood. The receptor set was obtained from a person aged 18-30 years with CD3G deficiency.

The CDR3 DNA sequence: TGCGCCAGCAGTATAGGAGGGGGGACCTACGAGCAGTACTTC. As protein: CASSIGGGTYEQYF. The chain carries TRBV5-1 and TRBJ2-7, with D perhaps assigned TRBD1 or TRBD2 (6 bases each). The CDR3 is 14 amino acids. V lost 5 bases, J lost 2 bases, and 14 bases lay in between. Germline lookup yields CDR1 SGHRS and CDR2 YFSETQ.

This chain links TRBV9 with TRBJ1-6; D gene uncertain. The V gene lost 0 bases and the J gene lost 0 bases, with 4 bases spanning the gap. This CDR3 contains 15 residues. CDR1 and CDR2 (germline): SGDLS, YYNGEE. CDR3 sequence reads: CASSVGSSYNSPLHF. CDR3 coding DNA: TGTGCCAGCAGCGTAGGCAGCTCCTATAATTCACCCCTCCACTTT.

The J gene is TRBJ2-1, the V gene TRBV7-9, with TRBD1 as a possible D gene (5 bases). Trimming shortened V by 5 bases and J by 3 bases, and 8 bases separated the two germline ends. The CDR3 consists of 13 residues. Germline assignment: CDR1 SEHNR and CDR2 FQNEAQ (reference sequence). CDR3 sequence (DNA): TGTGCCAGCAGCCCCAGGGTCTACAATGAGCAGTTCTTC. Translated: CASSPRVYNEQFF.

V and J are TRBV10-3 and TRBJ2-7, with D perhaps TRBD1 (6 bases). The ends were cut back, 5 bases at V and 5 bases at J, with 13 bases in the middle. Germline V gives CDR1 ENHRY, CDR2 SYGVKD. This CDR3 is built from 13 residues. CDR3 sequence: CAISRDIQDEQYF. The CDR3 DNA is TGTGCCATCAGTCGGGACATCCAGGACGAGCAGTACTTC.

The gene calls are TRBV5-1 and TRBJ2-3; 13 positions agree with TRBD2. Germline lookup yields CDR1 SGHRS and CDR2 YFSETQ. The CDR3 runs 17 residues. V trimming: 0 bases; J trimming: 1 base; junction bases outside the gene matches: 2. The CDR3 nucleotides are TGCGCCAGCAGCTTGGGACTAGCGGGAGGCGGCACAGATACGCAGTATTTT. Its translation: CASSLGLAGGGTDTQYF.

The chain is built from TRBV30 and TRBJ2-3; 7 bases are a match to TRBD2. This CDR3 has 13 residues. Unmatched junction bases numbered 5, after V lost 8 bases and J lost 0 bases. The V gene's germline CDR1 is GTSNPN and CDR2 SVGIG (reference sequence). CDR3 residues: CASSAGSTDTQYF. The CDR3 DNA reads as TGTGCCAGCTCAGCGGGGAGCACAGATACGCAGTATTTT.

The chain links TRBV28 to TRBJ1-1; D not certain. Germline values: CDR1 MDHEN, CDR2 SYDVKM. V was shortened by 7 bases and J by 6 bases, with 12 bases between the two germline ends. The CDR3 is 12 amino acids. The DNA of the CDR3 is TGTGCCAGCACAGGTGGGGTCGCTGAAGCTTTCTTT. This encodes CASTGGVAEAFF.

The rearrangement links TRBV30 to TRBJ1-1, with D unclear. The CDR3 spans 12 residues. The ends were cut back, 2 bases at V and 9 bases at J, with 13 bases in the middle. CDR1 is GTSNPN and CDR2 is SVGIG in the germline V gene (reference sequence). This CDR3 reads CAWSHEGRKAFF. CDR3 DNA sequence: TGTGCCTGGAGTCACGAGGGCAGGAAAGCTTTCTTT. The full variable domain, with the rest looked up from reference TRBV30 and TRBJ1-1, is SQTIHQWPATLVQPVGSPLSLECTVEGTSNPNLYWYRQAAGRGLQLLFYSVGIGQISSEVPQNLSASRPQDRQFILSSKKLLLSDSGFYLCAWSHEGRKAFFGQGTRLTVV.

The rearrangement links TRBV19 to TRBJ2-1; 8 bases agree with TRBD2. There are 15 residues in the CDR3. V shed 9 bases, J shed 2 bases, and the junction held 9 bases outside the gene matches. Germline V gene sequence: CDR1 LNHDA, CDR2 SQIVND (reference sequence). The DNA for the CDR3 is TGTGCCAGCGCGCGGGGGGAGGGTCCCTACAATGAGCAGTTCTTC. It specifies CASARGEGPYNEQFF.

This clone was counted a single time. This chain uses TRBV27 with TRBJ2-1; TRBD2 agrees at 15 bases. CDR1 is MNHEY and CDR2 is SMNVEV in the germline V gene (reference sequence). V trimming: 5 bases; J trimming: 11 bases; junction bases outside the gene matches: 7. The length of the CDR3 is 15 residues. The DNA of the CDR3 is TGTGCCAGCAGTCCCTCGGGACTAGCGGGAGGTCAGCAGTTCTTC. Translation: CASSPSGLAGGQQFF.

The V and J genes are TRBV5-1 and TRBJ1-2; possible D gene TRBD1, 5 bases. V shed 3 bases and J shed 6 bases, with 18 bases lying between them. Germline V CDR1 and CDR2: SGHRS, YFSETQ. The CDR3 contains 15 residues. CDR3 sequence: CASSSSGTANNGYTF. DNA for the CDR3: TGCGCCAGCAGCTCTTCCGGGACCGCGAACAATGGCTACACCTTC.

The chain uses TRBV19 and TRBJ1-1; perhaps TRBD1 as D (5 bases). The CDR3 covers 13 residues. Germline loops: CDR1 LNHDA, CDR2 SQIVND (reference sequence). V dropped 4 bases and J dropped 6 bases, with 12 bases sitting between them. This chain's CDR3 is CASSSQQGAEAFF. The CDR3 DNA reads TGTGCCAGTAGTAGCCAGCAGGGCGCTGAAGCTTTCTTT.

The chain has TRBV19 and TRBJ1-1; 9 bases are shared with TRBD1. Per germline, CDR1 LNHDA and CDR2 SQIVND (reference sequence). The CDR3 has 15 amino acids. Trimming removed 3 bases from V and 1 base from J; junction bases left unmatched: 3. The CDR3: CASSMDRGRNTEAFF. The CDR3 DNA reads TGTGCCAGTAGTATGGACAGGGGCCGGAACACTGAAGCTTTCTTT.

The genes are TRBV7-9 and TRBJ2-3; D gene unclear. V was clipped by 3 bases and J by 2 bases, with 6 bases between them. The CDR3 has 13 amino acids. CDR1 and CDR2 (germline): SEHNR, FQNEAQ (reference sequence). The CDR3 is CASSFPNTDTQYF. DNA of the CDR3: TGTGCCAGCAGCTTTCCCAACACAGATACGCAGTATTTT.

This chain links TRBV10-3 with TRBJ1-5; D might be TRBD1 (6 bases). Germline loops: CDR1 ENHRY, CDR2 SYGVKD. CDR3 length: 13 residues. Trimming left V 4 bases short and J 4 bases short, with 8 bases between. The CDR3 DNA sequence: TGTGCCATCAGTGTCGGGACAAATCAGCCCCAGCATTTT. Amino acid sequence: CAISVGTNQPQHF.